This entry lists 31 T cell receptor beta chains sequenced from one sample in a study of graft-versus-host responses after intestinal transplantation. Their cognate antigens are unknown. Measured with immunoSEQ multiplex PCR; TCRdb has only the in-frame clones, and not every one. This sample has tens of thousands of clones, with roughly nine tenths found just once. The sequenced sample was unstimulated CD4+ T cells sorted from spleen or lymph node cells, obtained before transplant. These TCRs come from a human donor who was the organ donor for an intestinal transplant.

V gene TRBV28 combines with J gene TRBJ2-1, with D perhaps matching TRBD2 (5 bases). From germline, CDR1 is MDHEN and CDR2 SYDVKM. Deletions cut 5 bases from V and 6 bases from J, with 17 bases between. The CDR3 runs to 15 residues. The CDR3 DNA reads TGTGCCAGCAGTGCCCCGTGGGGAGATATCAATGAGCAGTTCTTC. This gives the protein CASSAPWGDINEQFF.

The sample holds one count of this clone. The chain combines TRBV6-5 with TRBJ2-6; 8 bases match TRBD1. V was clipped by 6 bases and J by 3 bases; unmatched bases: 4. CDR1 is MNHEY and CDR2 is SVGAGI in the germline V gene. The CDR3 totals 15 residues. The CDR3 DNA reads as TGTGCCAGCAGGCCCGACAGGGGTGGGGCCAACGTCCTGACTTTC. This sequence encodes CASRPDRGGANVLTF.

J is TRBJ2-7 and V is TRBV5-1; 9 bases align to TRBD1. The CDR3 length is 14 residues. Germline CDR1 is SGHRS and CDR2 is YFSETQ. V dropped 3 bases and J dropped 6; count of bases not matched to a gene: 7. CDR3 region: CASSSSGQGTEQYF. The CDR3 nucleotides read TGCGCCAGCAGCTCCTCGGGACAGGGAACCGAGCAGTACTTC.

This clone was seen just once. This rearrangement joins TRBV5-1 to TRBJ2-5; TRBD2 agrees at 12 bases. CDR1 is SGHRS and CDR2 is YFSETQ in the germline V gene. With V trimmed by 0 bases and J by 11 bases, 2 bases remained unmatched. The CDR3 length is 13 residues. The CDR3, as DNA: TGCGCCAGCAGCTTGGACCTAGCGGGAGGGCAGTACTTC. This codes for CASSLDLAGGQYF.

This rearrangement joins TRBV4-2 to TRBJ2-2; D might be TRBD2 (5 bases). Trimming took 4 bases from V and 5 from J, leaving 11 bases between them. Germline assignment: CDR1 LGHNA and CDR2 YNFKEQ. This CDR3 region has 14 residues. CDR3: CASSPGLQTGELFF. DNA for the CDR3: TGTGCCAGCAGCCCTGGACTTCAAACCGGGGAGCTGTTTTTT.

The chain couples TRBV7-2 to TRBJ2-3; D is undetermined. The CDR3 covers 14 residues. V lost 4 bases, J lost 0 bases, and 8 bases lay in between. Germline V gene lookup returns CDR1 SGHTA and CDR2 FQGNSA. The CDR3 coding sequence is TGTGCCAGCAGCTCCTATAGTAGCACAGATACGCAGTATTTT. It encodes CASSSYSSTDTQYF.

The chain recombines TRBV6-6 with TRBJ2-1; 10 bases match TRBD2. This CDR3 region has 14 residues. Germline V gene sequence: CDR1 MNHNY, CDR2 SVGAGI (reference sequence). Trimming cost V 8 bases and J 7 bases; bases outside gene matches: 8. The CDR3 nucleotides read TGTGCCAGCGGCGGACTAGCGGAGGGGAATGAGCAGTTCTTC. It encodes CASGGLAEGNEQFF.

The chain links TRBV2 to TRBJ2-2, with 7 bases fitting TRBD1. V lost 0 bases to trimming and J lost 4 bases; unmatched junction nucleotides: 2. The CDR3 has 15 residues. Per germline, CDR1 SNHLY and CDR2 FYNNEI. The CDR3 is CASSEAGQSTGELFF. The CDR3 DNA reads as TGTGCCAGCAGTGAAGCGGGACAGTCCACCGGGGAGCTGTTTTTT. Full variable domain (outside the CDR3, taken from reference TRBV2 and TRBJ2-2): EPEVTQTPSHQVTQMGQEVILRCVPISNHLYFYWYRQILGQKVEFLVSFYNNEISEKSEIFDDQFSVERPDGSNFTLKIRSTKLEDSAMYFCASSEAGQSTGELFFGEGSRLTVL.

The chain couples TRBV6-5 to TRBJ2-7, with D perhaps matching TRBD2 (5 bases). The CDR3 runs 14 residues. Germline values: CDR1 MNHEY, CDR2 SVGAGI. V was clipped by 2 bases and J by 1 base, with 9 bases between them. This CDR3 is CASSYRESSYEQYF. DNA for the CDR3: TGTGCCAGCAGTTACAGGGAGAGTTCCTACGAGCAGTACTTC.

The chain employs TRBV28 and TRBJ2-7, with D maybe TRBD2 (7 bases). Trimming shortened V by 7 bases and J by 3 bases, and 22 bases separated the two germline ends. The CDR3 is made up of 16 amino acids. Germline loops: CDR1 MDHEN, CDR2 SYDVKM. CDR3 in DNA: TGTGCCAGCATTAAATGGGGGGCAGGGACTAACTACGAGCAGTACTTC. As protein: CASIKWGAGTNYEQYF.

The chain recombines TRBV7-8 with TRBJ1-1; possible D gene TRBD1, 6 bases. Germline V CDR1 and CDR2: SGHVS, FQNEAQ. This CDR3 contains 15 residues. Trimming took 1 base from V and 0 from J, leaving 9 bases between them. In DNA, the CDR3 is TGTGCCAGCAGCTTAGAAACAGGGATGAACACTGAAGCTTTCTTT. It is translated as CASSLETGMNTEAFF.

V and J are TRBV4-1 and TRBJ1-2, with a tentative D call TRBD1 (5 bases). Deletions cut 0 bases from V and 7 bases from J, with 9 bases between. The CDR3 runs to 13 residues. The V gene's germline CDR1 is MGHRA and CDR2 YSYEKL. CDR3 loop: CASSQDLTVGYTF. The CDR3 bases are TGCGCCAGCAGCCAAGATCTGACAGTTGGCTACACCTTC.

The CDR3 DNA reads TGTGCCAGCAGTACCGGGACAGGGTGGTACGAGCAGTACTTC. This codes for CASSTGTGWYEQYF. The chain uses TRBV2 and TRBJ2-7, with 9 bases identical to TRBD1. The V and J ends lost 5 bases and 4 bases, in that order; junction bases with no gene match: 6. This CDR3 is 14 amino acids long. The germline gives CDR1 SNHLY, CDR2 FYNNEI.

This clone is a singleton in its sample. The chain employs TRBV28 and TRBJ2-7; 11 nucleotides match TRBD1. Germline V gene lookup returns CDR1 MDHEN and CDR2 SYDVKM. With V trimmed by 2 bases and J by 0 bases, 12 bases remained unmatched. This CDR3 comprises 19 residues. The CDR3 region has the DNA TGTGCCAGCAGTTTAAAGCCCGGGACAGGGGGATCCGTCTCCTACGAGCAGTACTTC. It yields the protein CASSLKPGTGGSVSYEQYF.

V and J are TRBV10-3 and TRBJ2-7; 7 bases align to TRBD2. CDR3 length: 13 amino acids. Germline V CDR1 and CDR2: ENHRY, SYGVKD. V was pared by 7 bases and J by 3 bases, with 6 bases of the junction left unmatched. DNA for the CDR3: TGTGCCATCACTCACACGGGGGGCTACGAGCAGTACTTC. Its protein is CAITHTGGYEQYF.

The chain couples TRBV9 to TRBJ2-7; no clear D gene. The CDR3 covers 15 residues. V was shortened by 0 bases and J by 5 bases, with 15 bases between the two germline ends. Germline CDR1 is SGDLS and CDR2 is YYNGEE. The CDR3: CASSVGQINLHEQYF. As DNA, the CDR3 is TGTGCCAGCAGCGTAGGCCAGATCAATCTGCACGAGCAGTACTTC.

The chain joins TRBV7-3 to TRBJ2-3; 8 bases fit TRBD1. Trimming removed 5 bases from V and 0 bases from J; junction bases left unmatched: 4. In germline, CDR1 is SGHTA, CDR2 FQGTGA. CDR3 size: 15 residues. In DNA, the CDR3 is TGTGCCAGCAGCCGACAGGGGTCTAGCACAGATACGCAGTATTTT. The encoded protein is CASSRQGSSTDTQYF.

The rearrangement uses TRBV11-2 and TRBJ2-7, with D perhaps matching TRBD2 (6 bases). The ends were cut back, 6 bases at V and 3 bases at J, with 15 bases in the middle. Germline V gene lookup returns CDR1 SGHAT and CDR2 FQNNGV. The CDR3 consists of 14 residues. CDR3 in DNA: TGTGCCAGCAGTCTCCGGGGGACCTTCTACGAGCAGTACTTC. This sequence encodes CASSLRGTFYEQYF.

The chain joins TRBV7-8 to TRBJ2-7, with TRBD2 identical over 7 bases. The CDR3 has 16 residues. V shed 1 base and J 3 bases; nucleotides not matched to a gene: 9. Germline V CDR1 and CDR2: SGHVS, FQNEAQ. The CDR3 region is CASSLEGSGPIYEQYF. The CDR3 coding sequence is TGTGCCAGCAGCTTAGAAGGTAGCGGGCCGATCTACGAGCAGTACTTC.

The chain joins TRBV5-4 to TRBJ2-6, with a weak D call TRBD2 (6 bases). The length of the CDR3 is 17 residues. From germline, CDR1 is SGHNT and CDR2 YYREEE (reference sequence). V lost 4 bases to trimming and J lost 0 bases, with 14 bases between them. For the CDR3, the DNA is TGTGCCAGCAGCCGGGGGACGTCTAGCTCTGGGGCCAACGTCCTGACTTTC. This codes for CASSRGTSSSGANVLTF.

V usage is TRBV6-1 and J usage is TRBJ2-5; D gene ambiguous. V lost 3 bases and J 4 bases, leaving 9 bases between the germline ends. Germline CDR1 is MNHNS and CDR2 is SASEGT. The CDR3 runs 13 residues. CDR3 sequence (DNA): TGTGCCAGCAGTGATACCTTCGGAGAGACCCAGTACTTC. Encoded protein: CASSDTFGETQYF.

The V and J genes are TRBV9 and TRBJ2-1; the match to TRBD1 covers 7 bases. The germline V gene encodes CDR1 SGDLS and CDR2 YYNGEE. After removal of 3 bases from V and 4 bases from J, the junction contained 10 bases not matched to a gene. There are 16 residues in the CDR3. In DNA form, the CDR3 reads TGTGCCAGCAGCGCCGAGACAGGGCTCTCGTACAATGAGCAGTTCTTC. Protein: CASSAETGLSYNEQFF.

A few counts support this clone. The rearrangement uses TRBV4-2 and TRBJ1-3; D possibly corresponds to TRBD1 (6 bases). The CDR3 consists of 16 residues. The germline gives CDR1 LGHNA, CDR2 YNFKEQ. V lost 1 base to trimming and J lost 3 bases, with 13 bases between them. In DNA form, the CDR3 reads TGTGCCAGCAGCCAAGTTGGCCAGGGGCATGGAAACACCATATATTTT. Amino acids: CASSQVGQGHGNTIYF.

J is TRBJ1-3 and V is TRBV21-1; the D segment call TRBD1 is taken from the table without a DNA check. TRBV21-1 is described as a pseudogene. CDR3 length: 14 residues. In DNA form, the CDR3 reads TGTGCCAGCAGCAACAGGCTCTCTGGAAACACCATATATTTT. It encodes CASSNRLSGNTIYF.

A few counts support this clone. V usage is TRBV7-9 and J usage is TRBJ1-2, with TRBD1 matching over 9 bases. The CDR3 sequence is 13 residues long. Trimming cost V 5 bases and J 4 bases; bases outside gene matches: 2. Germline CDR1 SEHNR, CDR2 FQNEAQ (reference sequence). CDR3 nucleotide sequence: TGTGCCAGCAGCCAGGGACAGGGCTATGGCTACACCTTC. Protein: CASSQGQGYGYTF. The entire variable domain, with the rest obtained from reference TRBV7-9 and TRBJ1-2, is as follows: DTGVSQNPRHKITKRGQNVTFRCDPISEHNRLYWYRQTLGQGPEFLTYFQNEAQLEKSRLLSDRFSAERPKGSFSTLEIQRTEQGDSAMYLCASSQGQGYGYTFGSGTRLTVV.

CDR3 region: CASSDPPGHEQYF. Here the CDR3 DNA reads TGTGCCAGCAGTGATCCGCCAGGCCACGAGCAGTACTTC. This chain connects TRBV6-5 to TRBJ2-7; unclear D gene. Looked up from germline, CDR1 is MNHEY and CDR2 is SVGAGI. V shed 5 bases and J shed 5 bases, with 13 bases lying between them. This CDR3 has 13 residues.

The chain uses TRBV11-2 and TRBJ1-3; no firm D call. Germline values: CDR1 SGHAT, CDR2 FQNNGV. With 5 bases removed from V and 4 bases from J, the gap between germline ends came to 6 bases. The CDR3 consists of 12 residues. CDR3 amino acids: CASSTRGNTIYF. The CDR3 coding sequence is TGTGCCAGCAGCACCCGGGGAAACACCATATATTTT.

The J gene is TRBJ1-1, the V gene TRBV19, with D possibly TRBD1 on 5 matching bases. Looked up from germline, CDR1 is LNHDA and CDR2 is SQIVND (reference sequence). CDR3 length: 17 amino acids. V was cut by 6 bases and J by 2 bases, with 22 bases left in between. The CDR3 DNA sequence: TGTGCCAGTAGCCTATCAATAGGGTCGGGGGGAAACACTGAAGCTTTCTTT. Amino acids: CASSLSIGSGGNTEAFF. Drawing the rest from reference TRBV19 and TRBJ1-1, the complete variable domain is DGGITQSPKYLFRKEGQNVTLSCEQNLNHDAMYWYRQDPGQGLRLIYYSQIVNDFQKGDIAEGYSVSREKKESFPLTVTSAQKNPTAFYLCASSLSIGSGGNTEAFFGQGTRLTVV.

This chain uses TRBV18 with TRBJ2-2; no clear D gene. V was shortened by 6 bases and J by 4 bases, with 15 bases between the two germline ends. The CDR3 is made up of 15 amino acids. Per germline, CDR1 KGHSH and CDR2 LQKENI. For the CDR3, the DNA is TGTGCCAGCTCCGCGGATATCGGGTCCACCGGGGAGCTGTTTTTT. It specifies CASSADIGSTGELFF.

V gene TRBV5-1 combines with J gene TRBJ2-6, with a tentative D call TRBD2 (5 bases). The CDR3 has 16 amino acids. V lost 0 bases and J lost 2, with 9 bases in between. CDR1 is SGHRS and CDR2 is YFSETQ in the germline V gene. DNA of the CDR3: TGCGCCAGCAGCTTGGGGACCGGGGCTGGGGCCAACGTCCTGACTTTC. Amino acid sequence: CASSLGTGAGANVLTF.

The chain is built from TRBV19 and TRBJ2-7, with 8 nucleotides matching TRBD2. With 7 bases clipped from V and 2 bases from J, the junction kept 10 bases outside the gene matches. The germline CDR1 and CDR2 sequences are LNHDA and SQIVND (reference sequence). The CDR3 runs 15 residues. The DNA of the CDR3 is TGTGCCAGTACCCCAAGCGGGGGTCCCGCCTACGAGCAGTACTTC. Translated, it gives CASTPSGGPAYEQYF.